This passage covers 5 T cell receptor beta chains from one sample sequenced in a study of T cells in tuberculosis. The sample's time point: new active TB diagnosis, blood taken before or within 7 days of starting treatment. Measured with immunoSEQ multiplex PCR; TCRdb has only the in-frame clones, and not every one. The data show 31,000 or so clones, 86% seen once. The input for sequencing was PBMCs, taken at tuberculosis diagnosis. These receptor sequences come from an adult with tuberculosis.

This clone was seen just once. The gene calls are TRBV18 and TRBJ1-1; 7 nucleotides align to TRBD1. The length of the CDR3 is 16 residues. V shed 4 bases and J 0 bases; nucleotides not matched to a gene: 8. Germline CDR1 is KGHSH and CDR2 is LQKENI. The DNA for the CDR3 is TGTGCCAGCTCACGAAACTCCGGGACAGTGAACACTGAAGCTTTCTTT. Residues: CASSRNSGTVNTEAFF.

The V gene is TRBV6-6, the J gene TRBJ2-7, with 8 nucleotides matching TRBD1. Germline trimming cut 6 bases from V and 2 bases from J; bases unmatched to any gene: 12. Germline values: CDR1 MNHNY, CDR2 SVGAGI (reference sequence). The CDR3 loop spans 16 amino acids. CDR3 region: CASRNSDRGGTYEQYF. CDR3 sequence (DNA): TGTGCCAGCAGAAACTCCGACAGGGGCGGAACCTACGAGCAGTACTTC.

The chain has TRBV19 and TRBJ1-2; 9 bases align to TRBD1. The ends lost 5 bases at V and 6 bases at J; junction bases unmatched: 16. CDR3 length: 17 residues. Germline CDR1 reads LNHDA; CDR2 reads SQIVND (reference sequence). The DNA of the CDR3 is TGTGCCAGTAGTCCCCGAGGACTCGGGACAGGGATCCATGGCTACACCTTC. This encodes CASSPRGLGTGIHGYTF.

The chain has TRBV11-2 and TRBJ1-4, with 9 bases aligning to TRBD1. CDR3 size: 16 residues. Germline V gene sequence: CDR1 SGHAT, CDR2 FQNNGV. Losses at the gene ends were 1 base for V and 8 bases for J; bases not matched to a gene: 8. CDR3 in DNA: TGTGCCAGCAGCTTAGGCGTTACAGGGGGCCACGAAAAACTGTTTTTT. Translating it yields CASSLGVTGGHEKLFF.

CDR3 region: CASRGAGTGSYEQYF. The CDR3 DNA reads TGTGCCAGCAGGGGTGCCGGGACAGGGTCCTACGAGCAGTACTTC. The chain is built from TRBV6-1 and TRBJ2-7; 9 positions agree with TRBD1. Germline lookup yields CDR1 MNHNS and CDR2 SASEGT. V lost 6 bases, J lost 1 base, and 7 bases stayed unmatched. The CDR3 extends over 15 amino acids.